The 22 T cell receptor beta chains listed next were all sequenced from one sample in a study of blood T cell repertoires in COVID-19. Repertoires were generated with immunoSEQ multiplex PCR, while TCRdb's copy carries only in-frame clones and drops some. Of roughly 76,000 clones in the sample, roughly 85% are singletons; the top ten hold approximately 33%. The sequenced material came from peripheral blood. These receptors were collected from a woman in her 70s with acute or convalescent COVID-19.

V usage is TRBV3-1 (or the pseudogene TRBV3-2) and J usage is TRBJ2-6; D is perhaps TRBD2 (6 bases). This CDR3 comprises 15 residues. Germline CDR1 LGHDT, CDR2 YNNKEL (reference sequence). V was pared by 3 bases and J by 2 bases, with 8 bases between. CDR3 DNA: TGTGCCAGCAGCCACGGGGGAACTGGGGCCAACGTCCTGACTTTC. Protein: CASSHGGTGANVLTF.

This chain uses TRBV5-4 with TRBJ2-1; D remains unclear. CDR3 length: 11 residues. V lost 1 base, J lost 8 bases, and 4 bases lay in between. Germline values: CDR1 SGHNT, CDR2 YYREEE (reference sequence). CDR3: CASSLSDEQFF. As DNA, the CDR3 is TGTGCCAGCAGCTTGAGCGATGAGCAGTTCTTC.

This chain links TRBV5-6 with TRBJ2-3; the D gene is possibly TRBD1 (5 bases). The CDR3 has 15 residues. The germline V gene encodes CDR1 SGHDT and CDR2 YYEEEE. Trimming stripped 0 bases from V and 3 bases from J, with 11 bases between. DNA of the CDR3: TGTGCCAGCAGCTTGGTAGGCCCAGGGACAGATACGCAGTATTTT. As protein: CASSLVGPGTDTQYF.

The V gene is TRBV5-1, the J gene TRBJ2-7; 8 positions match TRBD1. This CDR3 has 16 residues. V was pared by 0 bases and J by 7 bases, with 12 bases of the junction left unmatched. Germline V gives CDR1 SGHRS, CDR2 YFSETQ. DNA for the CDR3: TGCGCCAGCAGCTTGGGGAGGACAGGGACACATGGTGAGCAGTACTTC. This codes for CASSLGRTGTHGEQYF.

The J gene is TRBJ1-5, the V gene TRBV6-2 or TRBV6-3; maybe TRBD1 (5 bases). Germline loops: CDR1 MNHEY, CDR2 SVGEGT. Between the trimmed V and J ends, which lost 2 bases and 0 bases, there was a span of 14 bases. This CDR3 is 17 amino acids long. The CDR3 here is CASSYAPGLHSNQPQHF. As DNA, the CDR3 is TGTGCCAGCAGTTACGCTCCGGGACTCCATAGCAATCAGCCCCAGCATTTT.

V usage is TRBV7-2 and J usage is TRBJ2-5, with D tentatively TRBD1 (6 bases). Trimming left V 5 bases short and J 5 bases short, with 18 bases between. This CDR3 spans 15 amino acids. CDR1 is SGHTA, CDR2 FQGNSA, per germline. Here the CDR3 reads CASSPQQGLGETQYF. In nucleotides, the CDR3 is TGTGCCAGCAGCCCCCAACAGGGTTTAGGGGAGACCCAGTACTTC.

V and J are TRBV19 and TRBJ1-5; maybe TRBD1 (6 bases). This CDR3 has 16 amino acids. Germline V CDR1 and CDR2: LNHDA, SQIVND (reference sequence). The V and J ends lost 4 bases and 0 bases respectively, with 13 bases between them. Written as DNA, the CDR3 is TGTGCCAGTAGTACTAATACAGGGTATAGCAATCAGCCCCAGCATTTT. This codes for CASSTNTGYSNQPQHF.

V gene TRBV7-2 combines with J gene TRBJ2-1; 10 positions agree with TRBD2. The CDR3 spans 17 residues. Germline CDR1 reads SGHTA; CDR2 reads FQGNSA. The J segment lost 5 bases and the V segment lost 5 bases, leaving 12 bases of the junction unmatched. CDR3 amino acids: CASSLQAGTSVNNEQFF. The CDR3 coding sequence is TGTGCCAGCAGCCTCCAGGCCGGGACTAGCGTTAACAATGAGCAGTTCTTC.

The CDR3 loop is CASSLQGSRGNEQFF. For the CDR3, the DNA is TGTGCCAGCAGCCTACAGGGCTCCAGGGGCAATGAGCAGTTCTTC. The chain joins TRBV3-1 (or the pseudogene TRBV3-2) to TRBJ2-1, with a weak D call TRBD1 (6 bases). Germline CDR1 LGHDT, CDR2 YNNKEL (reference sequence). CDR3 size: 15 residues. Trimming removed 4 bases at V and 6 bases at J, with 16 bases between.

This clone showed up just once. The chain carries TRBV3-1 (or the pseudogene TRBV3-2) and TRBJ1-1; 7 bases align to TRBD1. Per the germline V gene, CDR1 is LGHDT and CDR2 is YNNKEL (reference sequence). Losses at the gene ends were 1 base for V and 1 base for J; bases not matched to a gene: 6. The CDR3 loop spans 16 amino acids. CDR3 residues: CASSQVSAGGNTEAFF. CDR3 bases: TGTGCCAGCAGCCAAGTATCAGCAGGGGGGAACACTGAAGCTTTCTTT.

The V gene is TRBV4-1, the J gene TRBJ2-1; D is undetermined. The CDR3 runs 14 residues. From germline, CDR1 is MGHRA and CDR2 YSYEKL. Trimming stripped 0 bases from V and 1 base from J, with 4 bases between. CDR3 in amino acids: CASSQDPSYNEQFF. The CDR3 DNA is TGCGCCAGCAGCCAAGACCCATCCTACAATGAGCAGTTCTTC.

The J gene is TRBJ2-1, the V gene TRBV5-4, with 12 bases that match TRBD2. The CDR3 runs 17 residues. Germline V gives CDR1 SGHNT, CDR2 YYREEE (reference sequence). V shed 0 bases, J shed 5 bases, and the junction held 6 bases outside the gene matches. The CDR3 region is CASSLARLAGGDNEQFF. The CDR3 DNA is TGTGCCAGCAGCTTGGCCCGGCTAGCGGGAGGGGACAATGAGCAGTTCTTC.

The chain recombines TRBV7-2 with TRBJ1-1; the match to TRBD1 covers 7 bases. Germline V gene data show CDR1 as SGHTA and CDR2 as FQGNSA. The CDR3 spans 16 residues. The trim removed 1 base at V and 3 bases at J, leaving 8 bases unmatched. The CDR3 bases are TGTGCCAGCAGCTTAGTAGGGGGCAGGGTCGACACTGAAGCTTTCTTT. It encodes CASSLVGGRVDTEAFF.

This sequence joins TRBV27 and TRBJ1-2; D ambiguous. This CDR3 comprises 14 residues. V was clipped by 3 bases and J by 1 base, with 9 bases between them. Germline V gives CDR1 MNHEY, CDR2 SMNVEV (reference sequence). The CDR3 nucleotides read TGTGCCAGCAGTTTTCGCGGGTATAACTATGGCTACACCTTC. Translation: CASSFRGYNYGYTF.

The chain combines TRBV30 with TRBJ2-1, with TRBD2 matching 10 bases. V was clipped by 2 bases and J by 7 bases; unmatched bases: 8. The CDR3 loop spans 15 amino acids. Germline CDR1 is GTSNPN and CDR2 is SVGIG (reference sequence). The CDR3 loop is CAWSFGLAGENEQFF. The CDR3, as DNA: TGTGCCTGGAGTTTCGGTCTAGCGGGAGAGAATGAGCAGTTCTTC.

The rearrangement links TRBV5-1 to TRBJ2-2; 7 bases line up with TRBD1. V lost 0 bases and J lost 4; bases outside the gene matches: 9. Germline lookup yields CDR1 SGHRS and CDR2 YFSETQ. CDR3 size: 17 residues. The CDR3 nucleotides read TGCGCCAGCAGCTTGGCTCTGCAGACAGGGCCCACCGGGGAGCTGTTTTTT. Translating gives CASSLALQTGPTGELFF.

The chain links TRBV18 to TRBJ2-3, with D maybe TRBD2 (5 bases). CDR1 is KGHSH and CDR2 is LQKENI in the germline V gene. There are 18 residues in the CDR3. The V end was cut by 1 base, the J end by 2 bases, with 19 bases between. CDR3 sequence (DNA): TGTGCCAGCTCACCACAAGTACTAAGCGGAGAATCCACAGATACGCAGTATTTT. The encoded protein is CASSPQVLSGESTDTQYF.

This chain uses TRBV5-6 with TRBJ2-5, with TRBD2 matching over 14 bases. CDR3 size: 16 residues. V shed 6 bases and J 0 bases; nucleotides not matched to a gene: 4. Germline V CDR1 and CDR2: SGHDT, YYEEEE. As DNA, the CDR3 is TGTGCCAGCACGACTAGCGGGAGGGCGTACCAAGAGACCCAGTACTTC. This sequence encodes CASTTSGRAYQETQYF.

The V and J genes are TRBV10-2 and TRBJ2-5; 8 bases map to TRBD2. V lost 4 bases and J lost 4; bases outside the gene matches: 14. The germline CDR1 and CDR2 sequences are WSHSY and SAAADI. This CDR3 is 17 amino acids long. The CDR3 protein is CASSGDVTSGAGETQYF. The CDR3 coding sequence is TGCGCCAGCAGTGGGGATGTAACTAGCGGCGCGGGAGAGACCCAGTACTTC.

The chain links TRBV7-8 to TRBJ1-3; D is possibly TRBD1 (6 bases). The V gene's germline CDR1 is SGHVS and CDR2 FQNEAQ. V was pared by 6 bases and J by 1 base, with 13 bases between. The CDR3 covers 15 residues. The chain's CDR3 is CASRTGTTSGNTIYF. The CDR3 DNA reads TGTGCCAGCAGGACCGGGACAACTTCTGGAAACACCATATATTTT.

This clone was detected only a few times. This CDR3 is CASSFGLALDTDTQYF. In DNA, the CDR3 is TGTGCCAGCAGCTTCGGACTAGCGCTTGACACAGATACGCAGTATTTT. The chain carries TRBV5-6 and TRBJ2-3; 9 bases are a match to TRBD2. Per germline, CDR1 SGHDT and CDR2 YYEEEE. This CDR3 contains 16 residues. Trimming took 2 bases from V and 2 from J; bases not matched to a gene: 6.

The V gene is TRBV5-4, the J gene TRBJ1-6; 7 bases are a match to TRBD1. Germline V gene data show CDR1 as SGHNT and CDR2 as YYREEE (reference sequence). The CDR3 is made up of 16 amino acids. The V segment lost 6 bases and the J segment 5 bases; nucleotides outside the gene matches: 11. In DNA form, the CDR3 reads TGTGCCAGCACCCCTGACAGGGTCTTAGATAATTCACCCCTCCACTTT. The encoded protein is CASTPDRVLDNSPLHF.